A single sample is the source of the 27 T cell receptor beta chains below, sequenced in a study of cytomegalovirus exposure and HLA in healthy donors. It was with 60 Vbeta and 13 Jbeta primers that the PCR ran. The method was immunoSEQ multiplex PCR; TCRdb's version includes in-frame clones alone and lacks a portion of them. In the table there are 90,000 to 110,000 clones, around 15% of which are singletons. What was sequenced was PBMCs. All receptors derive from a female donor in good health and CMV-seronegative.

This rearrangement joins TRBV7-2 to TRBJ2-3; 7 nucleotides align to TRBD2. Germline-derived CDR1 and CDR2 are SGHTA and FQGNSA. Trimming took 5 bases from V and 8 from J; bases not matched to a gene: 13. This CDR3 region has 15 residues. CDR3 in DNA: TGTGCCAGCAGCCCTCCGAGGACTAGTATTGTTACGCAGTATTTT. It translates to CASSPPRTSIVTQYF.

This clone was recorded a few times. At one of its ends the junction is not consistent with the germline gene, which may arise from a read error. This rearrangement joins TRBV28 to TRBJ2-7; the D is unclear. Germline V gene data show CDR1 as MDHEN and CDR2 as SYDVKM. There are 11 residues in the CDR3. Here the CDR3 DNA reads TGTGCCAGCAGTCCCTCCCACGAGCAGTACTTC. Its protein product is CASSPSHEQYF.

This clone was counted a few times. J is TRBJ1-2 and V is TRBV28, with 8 nucleotides matching TRBD1. Looked up from germline, CDR1 is MDHEN and CDR2 is SYDVKM. With 2 bases clipped from V and 4 bases from J, the junction kept 6 bases outside the gene matches. There are 15 residues in the CDR3. The CDR3 DNA reads TGTGCCAGCAGTTTACTCCCCAGGGGGCCCTATGGCTACACCTTC. Translated, it gives CASSLLPRGPYGYTF.

The rearrangement uses TRBV30 and TRBJ2-1; 8 nucleotides align to TRBD2. Germline V lookup: CDR1 GTSNPN, CDR2 SVGIG (reference sequence). This CDR3 comprises 18 residues. Trimming removed 3 bases from V and 0 bases from J; junction bases left unmatched: 13. CDR3 protein: CAWSTLAGQWSSYNEQFF. In nucleotides, the CDR3 is TGTGCCTGGAGCACTCTAGCGGGCCAGTGGAGCTCCTACAATGAGCAGTTCTTC. Filled out from reference TRBV30 and TRBJ2-1, the complete variable domain reads SQTIHQWPATLVQPVGSPLSLECTVEGTSNPNLYWYRQAAGRGLQLLFYSVGIGQISSEVPQNLSASRPQDRQFILSSKKLLLSDSGFYLCAWSTLAGQWSSYNEQFFGPGTRLTVL.

This clone was counted only a few times. The chain joins TRBV5-4 to TRBJ1-1; D perhaps matches TRBD1 (6 bases). Germline V gene data show CDR1 as SGHNT and CDR2 as YYREEE (reference sequence). The ends were cut back, 0 bases at V and 2 bases at J, with 8 bases in the middle. The CDR3 is 14 amino acids. The CDR3 sequence: CASSLAGTNTEAFF. CDR3 nucleotide sequence: TGTGCCAGCAGCTTGGCCGGGACAAACACTGAAGCTTTCTTT.

This chain connects TRBV7-9 to TRBJ2-1; D call uncertain. Germline assignment: CDR1 SEHNR and CDR2 FQNEAQ (reference sequence). V was clipped by 0 bases and J by 10 bases, with 13 bases between them. CDR3 length: 14 amino acids. In nucleotides, the CDR3 is TGTGCCAGCAGCTTAGCCGGGTGGGTTGGAGAGCAGTTCTTC. Its translation is CASSLAGWVGEQFF.

This clone has just a few counts. V gene TRBV30 combines with J gene TRBJ1-3; maybe TRBD1 (6 bases). Germline V gene data show CDR1 as GTSNPN and CDR2 as SVGIG (reference sequence). The ends were cut back, 1 base at V and 0 bases at J, with 16 bases in the middle. This CDR3 comprises 17 residues. The CDR3 nucleotides are TGTGCCTGGAGTGACAGACAGGAACTAACCTCTGGAAACACCATATATTTT. Encoded protein: CAWSDRQELTSGNTIYF. Variable domain in full (rest from reference TRBV30 and TRBJ1-3): SQTIHQWPATLVQPVGSPLSLECTVEGTSNPNLYWYRQAAGRGLQLLFYSVGIGQISSEVPQNLSASRPQDRQFILSSKKLLLSDSGFYLCAWSDRQELTSGNTIYFGEGSWLTVV.

This clone was found a few times. This chain connects TRBV14 to TRBJ1-1; no clear D gene. V lost 2 bases, J lost 1 base, and 5 bases lay in between. Looked up from germline, CDR1 is SGHDN and CDR2 is FVKESK. The CDR3 is made up of 13 amino acids. For the CDR3, the DNA is TGTGCCAGCAGCCAAACAGAGAACACTGAAGCTTTCTTT. Encoded protein: CASSQTENTEAFF.

This clone has only a few counts. The chain combines TRBV7-2 with TRBJ2-1; TRBD2 agrees at 12 bases. Trimming removed 4 bases from V and 2 bases from J; junction bases left unmatched: 0. Germline V lookup: CDR1 SGHTA, CDR2 FQGNSA. The CDR3 totals 15 residues. The CDR3 nucleotides read TGTGCCAGCAGCTGGACTAGCGGGGCCTACAATGAGCAGTTCTTC. Residues: CASSWTSGAYNEQFF.

This chain connects TRBV6-5 to TRBJ1-2; D is ambiguous. Per germline, CDR1 MNHEY and CDR2 SVGAGI. The CDR3 loop spans 14 amino acids. V dropped 6 bases and J dropped 4 bases, with 15 bases sitting between them. The CDR3 is CASSQSGFAYGYTF. CDR3 in DNA: TGTGCCAGCAGCCAGTCGGGGTTCGCCTATGGCTACACCTTC.

This clone was seen a few times. This CDR3 reads CASSPPGQASNEQFF. The CDR3 coding sequence is TGCGCCAGCAGCCCACCGGGACAGGCGTCGAATGAGCAGTTCTTC. The rearrangement uses TRBV5-1 and TRBJ2-1, with 8 bases matching TRBD1. The length of the CDR3 is 15 residues. V lost 4 bases, J lost 7 bases, and 10 bases stayed unmatched. Per germline, CDR1 SGHRS and CDR2 YFSETQ.

The CDR3: CAWSVNSGQYAPLHF. For the CDR3, the DNA is TGTGCCTGGAGTGTAAATTCAGGGCAGTATGCACCCCTCCACTTT. This chain joins TRBV30 and TRBJ1-6; a possible D gene is TRBD1 (5 bases). Per germline, CDR1 GTSNPN and CDR2 SVGIG (reference sequence). Trimming left V 0 bases short and J 11 bases short, with 17 bases between. CDR3 length: 15 residues.

The chain employs TRBV4-2 and TRBJ1-2; D not resolved. With 1 base removed from V and 2 bases from J, the gap between germline ends came to 23 bases. This CDR3 is built from 19 residues. Germline V gene sequence: CDR1 LGHNA, CDR2 YNFKEQ. The CDR3 bases are TGTGCCAGCAGCCAAGCTAAACTTGACCCTTTGACTTTAAACTATGGCTACACCTTC. This codes for CASSQAKLDPLTLNYGYTF.

The sample holds a few counts of this clone. The chain couples TRBV5-5 to TRBJ2-7; the match to TRBD1 covers 7 bases. CDR1 SGHKS and CDR2 YYEKEE come from the germline V gene (reference sequence). The V and J ends lost 0 bases and 4 bases, in that order; junction bases with no gene match: 4. The CDR3 loop spans 14 amino acids. CDR3 in amino acids: CASSLGGQVYEQYF. The CDR3, as DNA: TGTGCCAGCAGCTTGGGTGGACAGGTATACGAGCAGTACTTC.

This clone appeared a single time. The V gene is TRBV7-8, the J gene TRBJ2-7; TRBD2 agrees at 7 bases. Trimming at V came to 5 bases and at J to 4 bases, leaving 17 bases not matched to a gene. The CDR3 spans 17 residues. The germline CDR1 and CDR2 sequences are SGHVS and FQNEAQ. CDR3 loop: CASSRKSPGRALYEQYF. The CDR3 DNA reads as TGTGCCAGCAGCCGTAAAAGTCCGGGGAGGGCACTTTACGAGCAGTACTTC.

This clone was seen a handful of times. The V and J genes are TRBV9 and TRBJ2-3; the match to TRBD2 covers 10 bases. This CDR3 has 14 residues. Germline assignment: CDR1 SGDLS and CDR2 YYNGEE. The V gene end was trimmed by 5 bases and the J gene end by 3 bases; junction bases not matched to a gene: 3. Here the CDR3 DNA reads TGTGCCAGCAGTAGCGGGGGGTTGACAGATACGCAGTATTTT. This codes for CASSSGGLTDTQYF.

The chain employs TRBV7-9 and TRBJ1-2; 9 positions match TRBD1. The CDR3 runs to 12 residues. Germline V gene lookup returns CDR1 SEHNR and CDR2 FQNEAQ (reference sequence). The trim removed 5 bases at V and 6 bases at J, leaving 1 base unmatched. The CDR3 nucleotides read TGTGCCAGCAGCGGACAGGGGCATGGCTACACCTTC. Translating gives CASSGQGHGYTF.

The V call is TRBV5-1, the J call TRBJ2-5; TRBD1 aligns across 8 bases. Germline CDR1 SGHRS, CDR2 YFSETQ. V gave up 2 bases and J gave up 5 bases; unmatched junction bases: 5. The CDR3 loop spans 14 amino acids. The CDR3 bases are TGCGCCAGCAGCTTCCCAGGGGGCGCGGAGACCCAGTACTTC. Its protein is CASSFPGGAETQYF.

The V gene is TRBV7-6, the J gene TRBJ2-1; D is uncertain. With 1 base removed from V and 10 bases from J, the gap between germline ends came to 17 bases. Germline lookup yields CDR1 SGHVS and CDR2 FNYEAQ. The CDR3 covers 15 residues. The chain's CDR3 is CASSLGPVGLSEQFF. CDR3 sequence (DNA): TGTGCCAGCAGCTTAGGGCCTGTTGGTCTTTCGGAGCAGTTCTTC.

This chain uses TRBV2 with TRBJ1-2, with D uncertain. CDR1 is SNHLY and CDR2 is FYNNEI in the germline V gene. The CDR3 extends over 13 amino acids. The V end lost 2 bases, the J end lost 8 bases, and 12 bases lay between the germline ends. CDR3 sequence: CASSEKGGWGYTF. CDR3 sequence (DNA): TGTGCCAGCAGTGAAAAGGGAGGGTGGGGCTACACCTTC.

This clone was recorded a few times. The J gene is TRBJ1-2, the V gene TRBV29-1, with TRBD1 as a possible D gene (6 bases). The CDR3 has 13 amino acids. Germline V gene sequence: CDR1 SQVTM, CDR2 ANQGSEA. V gave up 7 bases and J gave up 3 bases, with 15 bases separating them. The CDR3 nucleotides are TGCAGCGCCGGGGCAGGGGATCACTATGGCTACACCTTC. Encoded protein: CSAGAGDHYGYTF.

The V call is TRBV6-1, the J call TRBJ1-6, with 9 bases matching TRBD1. CDR1 and CDR2 (germline): MNHNS, SASEGT. Trimming removed 6 bases from V and 10 bases from J; junction bases left unmatched: 7. This CDR3 is 14 amino acids long. CDR3 sequence (DNA): TGTGCCAGCAGCGGGGACAGGGTGGGGTCACCCCTCCACTTT. Protein: CASSGDRVGSPLHF.

The V call is TRBV5-1, the J call TRBJ1-2; 9 bases line up with TRBD1. CDR3 length equals 17 residues. Per germline, CDR1 SGHRS and CDR2 YFSETQ. J lost 3 bases, V lost 0 bases, and 9 bases had no gene match. The CDR3 DNA reads as TGCGCCAGCAGCTTGGATTTGGACAGGGGCAAACACTATGGCTACACCTTC. The encoded protein is CASSLDLDRGKHYGYTF.

The chain carries TRBV7-2 and TRBJ2-1, with 10 bases that match TRBD2. The CDR3 sequence is 15 residues long. CDR1 and CDR2 from the germline V gene are SGHTA and FQGNSA. The ends lost 4 bases at V and 4 bases at J; junction bases unmatched: 4. The CDR3 bases are TGTGCCAGCAGCTCCGAGCGGGGGGGATACAATGAGCAGTTCTTC. This sequence encodes CASSSERGGYNEQFF.

In its sample, this clone was seen a few times. This chain links TRBV4-1 with TRBJ2-1; weak D call: TRBD2 (6 bases). The CDR3 is 16 amino acids. The V end was cut by 3 bases, the J end by 0 bases, with 12 bases between. Germline lookup yields CDR1 MGHRA and CDR2 YSYEKL. The CDR3 DNA follows: TGCGCCAGCAGCCACCCGGGAGTCCGCTCCTACAATGAGCAGTTCTTC. Amino acids: CASSHPGVRSYNEQFF.

The rearrangement uses TRBV7-9 and TRBJ2-7; D not certain. Germline lookup yields CDR1 SEHNR and CDR2 FQNEAQ (reference sequence). V was cut by 2 bases and J by 1 base, with 6 bases left in between. CDR3 length: 13 amino acids. CDR3 region: CASSLSHSYEQYF. CDR3 bases: TGTGCCAGCAGCTTATCCCATTCCTACGAGCAGTACTTC.

The V and J genes are TRBV12-5 and TRBJ1-2, with TRBD1 matching 8 bases. The trim removed 6 bases at V and 8 bases at J, leaving 8 bases unmatched. This CDR3 spans 13 amino acids. In germline, CDR1 is LGHNT, CDR2 FRNRAP. CDR3 nucleotide sequence: TGTGCTAGTGGCGCAGGGGGCTTAAAAGGCTACACCTTC. Protein sequence: CASGAGGLKGYTF.